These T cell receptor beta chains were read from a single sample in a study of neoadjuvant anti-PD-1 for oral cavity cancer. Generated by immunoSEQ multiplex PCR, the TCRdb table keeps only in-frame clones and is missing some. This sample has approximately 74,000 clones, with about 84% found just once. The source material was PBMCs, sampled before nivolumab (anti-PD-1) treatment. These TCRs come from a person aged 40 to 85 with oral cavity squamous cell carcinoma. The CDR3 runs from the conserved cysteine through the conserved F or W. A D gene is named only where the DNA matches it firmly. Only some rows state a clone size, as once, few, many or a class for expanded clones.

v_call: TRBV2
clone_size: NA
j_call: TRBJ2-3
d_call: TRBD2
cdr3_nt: TGTGCCAGCAGTTGGACTAGCGGGAGCACAGATACGCAGTATTTT
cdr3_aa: CASSWTSGSTDTQYF

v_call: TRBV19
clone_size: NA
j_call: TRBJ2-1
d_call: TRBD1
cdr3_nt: TGTGCCAGTAGTACCAGTGGACAGGGGGTGAATGAGCAGTTCTTC
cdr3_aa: CASSTSGQGVNEQFF

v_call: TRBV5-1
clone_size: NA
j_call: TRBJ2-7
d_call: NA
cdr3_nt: TGCGCCAGCAGCTTTGACAGGCGCTACGAGCAGTACTTC
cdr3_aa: CASSFDRRYEQYF

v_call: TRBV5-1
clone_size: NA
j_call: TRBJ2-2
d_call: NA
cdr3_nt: TGCGCCAGCAGCTTGGCCAGGGCGGGGAACACCGGGGAGCTGTTTTTT
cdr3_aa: CASSLARAGNTGELFF

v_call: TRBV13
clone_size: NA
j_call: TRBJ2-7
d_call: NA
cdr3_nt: TGTGCCAGCAGCTCTCGGACAGCGGGCGCCTACGAGCAGTACTTC
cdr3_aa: CASSSRTAGAYEQYF

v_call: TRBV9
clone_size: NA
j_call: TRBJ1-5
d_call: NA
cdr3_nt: TGTGCCAGCAATGCCGGTTCGTTAGGCGAGCCCCAGCATTTT
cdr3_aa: CASNAGSLGEPQHF

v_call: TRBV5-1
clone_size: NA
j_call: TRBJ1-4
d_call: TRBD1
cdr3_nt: TGCGCCAGCAGTTGGGACAGGGACGGAGGAAAACTGTTTTTT
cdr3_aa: CASSWDRDGGKLFF

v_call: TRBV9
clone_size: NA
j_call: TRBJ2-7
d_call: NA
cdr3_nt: TGTGCCAGCAGCGCCGATCGGGGCTCTGAGCAGTACTTC
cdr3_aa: CASSADRGSEQYF

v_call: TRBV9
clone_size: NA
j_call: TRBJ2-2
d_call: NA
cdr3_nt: TGTGCCAGCAGCGTAGCAGGGGTGAACACCGGGGAGCTGTTTTTT
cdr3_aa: CASSVAGVNTGELFF

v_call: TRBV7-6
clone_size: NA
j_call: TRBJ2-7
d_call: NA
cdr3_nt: TGTGCCAGCAGCCCCCAGACAGGTTCGGGCGAGCAGTACTTC
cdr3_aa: CASSPQTGSGEQYF

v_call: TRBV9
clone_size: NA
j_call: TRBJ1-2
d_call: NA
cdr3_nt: TGTGCCAGCAGCGGTCCCGCGCAGGGTGGCTACACCTTC
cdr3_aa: CASSGPAQGGYTF

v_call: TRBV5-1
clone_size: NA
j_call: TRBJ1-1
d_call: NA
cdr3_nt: TGCGCCAGCAGCTCGACAGAGAACACTGAAGCTTTCTTT
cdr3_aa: CASSSTENTEAFF

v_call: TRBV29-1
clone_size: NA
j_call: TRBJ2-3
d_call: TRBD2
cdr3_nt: TGCAGCGTTGAAGCTCCGACTAGCGCAGCGCAGTATTTT
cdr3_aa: CSVEAPTSAAQYF

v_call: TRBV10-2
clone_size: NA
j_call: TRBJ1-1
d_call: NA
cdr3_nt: TGCGCCAGCAGTGACGTACAGGGCACCATGAACACTGAAGCTTTCTTT
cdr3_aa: CASSDVQGTMNTEAFF

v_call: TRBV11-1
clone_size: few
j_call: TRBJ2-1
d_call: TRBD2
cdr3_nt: TGTGCCAGCAGCACAACCGATAGCGGGAGGGCCTCCGAGGAGCAGTTCTTC
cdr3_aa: CASSTTDSGRASEEQFF

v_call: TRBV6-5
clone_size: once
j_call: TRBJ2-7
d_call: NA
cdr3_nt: TGTGCCAGCAGTTACTCTGGGGGGTTTTCCTACTACGAGCAGTACTTC
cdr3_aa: CASSYSGGFSYYEQYF

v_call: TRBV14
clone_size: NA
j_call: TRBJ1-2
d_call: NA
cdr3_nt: TGTGCCAGCAGCCCCGACCGTATAGGCTACACCTTC
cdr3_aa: CASSPDRIGYTF

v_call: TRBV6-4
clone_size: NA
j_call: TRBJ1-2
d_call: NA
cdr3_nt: TGTGCCAGCAGTGAAATCGCTACCGTCGGCAGGGATGGCTACACCTTC
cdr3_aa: CASSEIATVGRDGYTF

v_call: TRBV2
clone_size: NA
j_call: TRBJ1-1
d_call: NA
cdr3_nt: TGTGCCAGCACATCAGTTGAAGCTTTCTTT
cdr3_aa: CASTSVEAFF

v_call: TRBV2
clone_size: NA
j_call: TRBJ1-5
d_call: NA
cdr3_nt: TGTGCCAGCAGTGAACAGGCAACGTTAAGCAATCAGCCCCAGCATTTT
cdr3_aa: CASSEQATLSNQPQHF

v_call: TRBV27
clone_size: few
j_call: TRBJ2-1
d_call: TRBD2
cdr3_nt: TGTGCCAGCAGTCTCCAGGATGGCGGGAGGTACAATGAGCAGTTCTTC
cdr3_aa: CASSLQDGGRYNEQFF

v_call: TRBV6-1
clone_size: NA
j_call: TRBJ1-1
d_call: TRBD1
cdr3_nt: TGTGCCAGCGGGACAGGGGCGCTTAGGTTCACTGAAGCTTTCTTT
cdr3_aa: CASGTGALRFTEAFF

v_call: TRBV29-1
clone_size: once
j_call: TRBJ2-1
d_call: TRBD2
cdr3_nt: TGCAGCGTTGAAGGACTAGCGGGAAAACTTTTAGGTGAGGGTGAGCAGTTCTTC
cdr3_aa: CSVEGLAGKLLGEGEQFF

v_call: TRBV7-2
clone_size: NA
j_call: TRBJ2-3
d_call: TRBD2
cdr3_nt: TGTGCCAGCAGCTTAATGGGGGGGAGCACAGATACGCAGTATTTT
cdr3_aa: CASSLMGGSTDTQYF

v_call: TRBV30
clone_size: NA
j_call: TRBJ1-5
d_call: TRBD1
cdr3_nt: TGTGCCTGGGGGACAGGACTCAGCAATCAGCCCCAGCATTTT
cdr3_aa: CAWGTGLSNQPQHF

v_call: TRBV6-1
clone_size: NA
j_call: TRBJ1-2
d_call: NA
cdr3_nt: TGTGCCAGCAGTGAGGGGCTTGGTTCCTATGGCTACACCTTC
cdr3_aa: CASSEGLGSYGYTF

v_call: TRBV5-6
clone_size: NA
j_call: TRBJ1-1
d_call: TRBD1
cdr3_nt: TGTGCCAGCAGCTCCTTAATAGGACAGGGGAAAGCTTTCTTT
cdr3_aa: CASSSLIGQGKAFF

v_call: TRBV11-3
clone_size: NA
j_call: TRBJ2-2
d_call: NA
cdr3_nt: TGTGCCAGCAGCGAACAGACCGGGGAGCTGTTTTTT
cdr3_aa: CASSEQTGELFF

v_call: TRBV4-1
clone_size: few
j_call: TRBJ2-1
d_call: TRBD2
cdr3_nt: TGCGCCAGCAGCCGGCCTGGGGCTAGCGGTGGCAATGAGCAGTTCTTC
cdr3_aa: CASSRPGASGGNEQFF

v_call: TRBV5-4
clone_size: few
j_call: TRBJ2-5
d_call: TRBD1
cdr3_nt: TGTGCCAGCAGCTTTATGAACAGGGGGGAGACCCAGTACTTC
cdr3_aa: CASSFMNRGETQYF

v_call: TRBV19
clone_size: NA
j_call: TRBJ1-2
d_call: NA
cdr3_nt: TGTGCCAGTAGTAGTGAGGGTACCCGCTATGGCTACACCTTC
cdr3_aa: CASSSEGTRYGYTF

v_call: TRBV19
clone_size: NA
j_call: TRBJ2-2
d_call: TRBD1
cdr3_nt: TGTGCCAGTAGACCGGGACAGGGGACTTCCACCGGGGAGCTGTTTTTT
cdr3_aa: CASRPGQGTSTGELFF

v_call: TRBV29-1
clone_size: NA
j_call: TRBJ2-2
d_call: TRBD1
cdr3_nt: TGCAGCGCTGGACAGGGTCGGATCACCGGGGAGCTGTTTTTT
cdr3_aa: CSAGQGRITGELFF

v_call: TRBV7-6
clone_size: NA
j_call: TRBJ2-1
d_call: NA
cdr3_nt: TGTGCCAGCAGCTTAGAGGAGAGGACAGACATCGAGCAGTTCTTC
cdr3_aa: CASSLEERTDIEQFF

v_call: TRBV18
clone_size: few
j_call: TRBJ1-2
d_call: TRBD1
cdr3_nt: TGTGCCAGCTCACCAGACAGGGGAAGTGGCTACACCTTC
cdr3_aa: CASSPDRGSGYTF

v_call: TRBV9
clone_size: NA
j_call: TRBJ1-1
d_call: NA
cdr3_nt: TGTGCCAGCAGCGTAGAGCCGGGACCGAACACTGAAGCTTTCTTT
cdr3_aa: CASSVEPGPNTEAFF

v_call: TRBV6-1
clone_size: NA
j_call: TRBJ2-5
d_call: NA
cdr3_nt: TGTGCCAGCAGTGTCCGGGAGACCCAGTACTTC
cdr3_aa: CASSVRETQYF

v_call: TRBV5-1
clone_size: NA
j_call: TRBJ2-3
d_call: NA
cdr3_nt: TGCGCCAGCAGCTTGGCCCCGGTCGGCGGAGGCACAGATACGCAGTATTTT
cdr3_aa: CASSLAPVGGGTDTQYF

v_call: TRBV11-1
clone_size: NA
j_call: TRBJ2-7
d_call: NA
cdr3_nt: TGTGCCAGCAGCACCGGACCGGTCTACGAGCAGTACTTC
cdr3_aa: CASSTGPVYEQYF